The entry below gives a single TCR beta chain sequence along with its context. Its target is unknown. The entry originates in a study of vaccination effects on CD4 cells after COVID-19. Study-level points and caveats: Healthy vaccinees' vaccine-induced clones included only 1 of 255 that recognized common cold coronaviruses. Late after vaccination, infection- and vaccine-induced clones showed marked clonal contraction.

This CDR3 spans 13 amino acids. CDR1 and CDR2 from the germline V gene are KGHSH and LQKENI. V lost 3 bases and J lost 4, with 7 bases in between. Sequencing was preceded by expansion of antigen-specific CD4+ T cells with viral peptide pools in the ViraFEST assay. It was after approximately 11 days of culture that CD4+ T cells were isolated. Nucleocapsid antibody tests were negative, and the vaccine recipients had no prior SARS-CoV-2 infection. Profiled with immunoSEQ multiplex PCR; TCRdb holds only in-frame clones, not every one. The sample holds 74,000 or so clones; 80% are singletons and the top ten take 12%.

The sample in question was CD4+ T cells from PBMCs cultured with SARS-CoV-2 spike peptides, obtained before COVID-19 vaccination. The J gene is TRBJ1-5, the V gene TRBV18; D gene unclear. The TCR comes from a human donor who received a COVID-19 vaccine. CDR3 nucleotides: TGTGCCAGCTCACCGGGTCTAAATCAGCCCCAGCATTTT. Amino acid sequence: CASSPGLNQPQHF.